This entry concerns a single T cell receptor beta chain. The data stem from a study of blood T cell repertoires in COVID-19. Across the study: Material from acute and convalescent COVID-19 was sourced from the United States, Italy and Spain. Nucleic acid was either cDNA or gDNA, and it came from T cells, B-cell-depleted T cells, or PBMCs.

CDR1 and CDR2 (germline): LGHDT, YNNKEL (reference sequence). The CDR3 has 16 residues. Trimming removed 0 bases from V and 0 bases from J, with 10 bases in between. How the authors handled the data: Counts of nucleated cells, estimated from reference gene primer amplification, were obtained. The method was immunoSEQ multiplex PCR; TCRdb's version includes in-frame clones alone and lacks a portion of them. That table gives V, J and clone size, and the DNA gave D and trimming. The repertoire holds 110,000 or so clones, with around 85% as singletons. The sequence derives from a man between 70 and 80 years old who had recovered from COVID-19. Source material: peripheral blood. This sequence joins TRBV3-1 (or the pseudogene TRBV3-2) and TRBJ2-3, with D tentatively TRBD2 (5 bases). CDR3 loop: CASSQEEVISTDTQYF. CDR3 nucleotides: TGTGCCAGCAGCCAAGAGGAGGTTATTAGCACAGATACGCAGTATTTT.